This T cell receptor (beta chain) comes out of a study of identical twins. Study results and caveats: Clonotypes of the beta chain that were abundant in cord blood carried fewer insertions (memory repertoires showed none).

One entry per CDR3 protein results from TCRdb running MiXCR on the 5' RACE reads. The table includes some 1,600,000 distinct CDR3 sequences, around 33% detected once. The CDR3 runs 13 residues. Germline lookup yields CDR1 ENHRY and CDR2 SYGVKD. V was clipped by 4 bases and J by 3 bases, with 9 bases between them. Points on this clonotype: Its cognate antigen is unknown.

The receptor was isolated from a newborn girl in good health. The V and J genes are TRBV10-3 and TRBJ2-5; TRBD2 is a possible D gene (6 bases). The source material was cord blood. The CDR3 nucleotides are TGTGCCATCAGTGGACGGGGGAAAGAGACCCAGTACTTC. It translates to CAISGRGKETQYF.